The 31 T cell receptor beta chains listed next were all sequenced from one sample in a study of cytotoxic CD8 clonotypes in ibrutinib-treated CLL. The table came from immunoSEQ multiplex PCR; TCRdb's copy has only in-frame clones and leaves some out. The repertoire holds approximately 150,000 clones, with roughly 88% as singletons. The source was PBMCs, collected at disease progression, from a patient treated with ibrutinib. Receptor source: a human donor with chronic lymphocytic leukemia.

The CDR3 DNA sequence: TGCGCCAGCAGCCCAGCGGTCATGAACACTGAAGCTTTCTTT. The encoded protein is CASSPAVMNTEAFF. This rearrangement joins TRBV5-1 to TRBJ1-1; D is unresolved. Germline values: CDR1 SGHRS, CDR2 YFSETQ. V was trimmed by 4 bases and J by 0 bases, leaving 10 bases between them. This CDR3 region has 14 residues.

The V gene is TRBV7-9, the J gene TRBJ2-2; D tentatively reads TRBD1 or TRBD2 (6 bases each). The CDR3 extends over 13 amino acids. Germline V gives CDR1 SEHNR, CDR2 FQNEAQ (reference sequence). The germline V and J ends were trimmed by 7 bases and 3 bases, with 9 bases remaining between them. In DNA, the CDR3 is TGTGCCAGCAAGAGGGGGGACACCGGGGAGCTGTTTTTT. Its translation is CASKRGDTGELFF.

Remarks on this clone: One junction end does not reproduce the germline sequence, and a read error may be involved. This chain joins TRBV7-7 and TRBJ2-5; 9 bases are a match to TRBD1. The CDR3 loop spans 13 amino acids. CDR1 is SSHAT and CDR2 is FNYEAQ in the germline V gene (reference sequence). Here the CDR3 reads CASSPGQGETQYF. CDR3 coding DNA: TGTGCTAGCAGCCCGGGACAGGGAGAGACCCAGTACTTC.

A word on this clone: Different DNA sequences within this sample yield the same CDR3. In nucleotides, the CDR3 is TGCGCCAGCAGCCCCCCCAACACTGAAGCTTTCTTT. Its protein is CASSPPNTEAFF. The chain links TRBV4-1 to TRBJ1-1, with D unresolved. The CDR3 sequence is 12 residues long. With 4 bases removed from V and 2 bases from J, the gap between germline ends came to 5 bases. Germline CDR1 reads MGHRA; CDR2 reads YSYEKL.

The rearrangement joins TRBV4-1 to TRBJ1-5; 10 bases are a match to TRBD1. Germline loops: CDR1 MGHRA, CDR2 YSYEKL. The CDR3 covers 16 residues. V was clipped by 4 bases and J by 4 bases; unmatched bases: 7. The DNA for the CDR3 is TGCGCCAGCAGCCCAGGACAGGGGGGCTTTAATCAGCCCCAGCATTTT. Encoded protein: CASSPGQGGFNQPQHF.

The chain uses TRBV11-2 and TRBJ2-2; 11 bases fit TRBD2. The trim removed 2 bases at V and 7 bases at J, leaving 9 bases unmatched. This CDR3 contains 17 residues. Germline CDR1 and CDR2: SGHAT and FQNNGV. CDR3 in amino acids: CASSLLELAGVVGELFF. The CDR3 bases are TGTGCCAGCAGCTTACTTGAACTAGCGGGAGTTGTCGGGGAGCTGTTTTTT.

V is TRBV9 and J is TRBJ2-1; 9 bases fit TRBD2. Germline V gene sequence: CDR1 SGDLS, CDR2 YYNGEE. The CDR3 extends over 20 amino acids. V lost 1 base to trimming and J lost 0 bases; unmatched junction nucleotides: 14. The CDR3 DNA is TGTGCCAGCAGCGTAAGGGGGACACCCACTAGCGGGCCCTCCTACAATGAGCAGTTCTTC. Its protein product is CASSVRGTPTSGPSYNEQFF. The full variable domain, its missing parts supplied by reference TRBV9 and TRBJ2-1, is DSGVTQTPKHLITATGQRVTLRCSPRSGDLSVYWYQQSLDQGLQFLIQYYNGEERAKGNILERFSAQQFPDLHSELNLSSLELGDSALYFCASSVRGTPTSGPSYNEQFFGPGTRLTVL.

This clone showed up just once. The rearrangement joins TRBV5-1 to TRBJ2-1; D perhaps matches TRBD1 (5 bases). In germline, CDR1 is SGHRS, CDR2 YFSETQ. The CDR3 is 16 residues long. The ends were cut back, 0 bases at V and 3 bases at J, with 13 bases in the middle. CDR3 sequence: CASSLGTPKIYNEQFF. The CDR3 bases are TGCGCCAGCAGCTTGGGGACACCAAAAATCTACAATGAGCAGTTCTTC.

V usage is TRBV19 and J usage is TRBJ2-7; 7 bases are a match to TRBD2. CDR3 length: 11 residues. V lost 7 bases, J lost 3 bases, and 0 bases stayed unmatched. Germline V gives CDR1 LNHDA, CDR2 SQIVND (reference sequence). The CDR3 is CASTSGYEQYF. As DNA, the CDR3 is TGTGCCAGTACTAGCGGCTACGAGCAGTACTTC.

The gene calls are TRBV5-1 and TRBJ2-3; no firm D call. Germline V gene data show CDR1 as SGHRS and CDR2 as YFSETQ. The CDR3 extends over 14 amino acids. Deletions cut 3 bases from V and 10 bases from J, with 18 bases between. For the CDR3, the DNA is TGCGCCAGCAGCTCCGACTCCTCAGCGTCTGCGCAGTATTTT. It codes for CASSSDSSASAQYF.

This clone was observed a handful of times. The gene calls are TRBV27 and TRBJ1-5; D ambiguous. From germline, CDR1 is MNHEY and CDR2 SMNVEV (reference sequence). The CDR3 spans 15 residues. Trimming cost V 4 bases and J 4 bases, with 14 bases left between them. For the CDR3, the DNA is TGTGCCAGCAGTTATAGGCCAGCTACGAATCAGCCCCAGCATTTT. Its protein is CASSYRPATNQPQHF.

The chain combines TRBV14 with TRBJ2-1; 8 bases map to TRBD1. The CDR3 extends over 17 amino acids. From germline, CDR1 is SGHDN and CDR2 FVKESK. V lost 3 bases, J lost 2 bases, and 9 bases stayed unmatched. CDR3 DNA sequence: TGTGCCAGCAGCCATTTCCGGACAGGGTGGACCTACAATGAGCAGTTCTTC. Its translation: CASSHFRTGWTYNEQFF.

The rearrangement uses TRBV7-3 and TRBJ2-5; 10 bases are a match to TRBD2. Germline loops: CDR1 SGHTA, CDR2 FQGTGA. This CDR3 is 15 amino acids long. The V segment lost 5 bases and the J segment 5 bases; nucleotides outside the gene matches: 8. The CDR3 bases are TGTGCCAGCAGCAAAGCGGGAGGGCTTCTGGAGACCCAGTACTTC. This codes for CASSKAGGLLETQYF.

The V gene is TRBV9, the J gene TRBJ2-1; TRBD2 might be the D (5 bases). This CDR3 comprises 15 residues. The germline V gene has CDR1 SGDLS and CDR2 YYNGEE. V dropped 6 bases and J dropped 2 bases, with 15 bases sitting between them. CDR3 sequence: CASTSPDSPYNEQFF. The DNA of the CDR3 is TGTGCCAGCACCAGCCCGGACTCCCCCTACAATGAGCAGTTCTTC.

J is TRBJ2-7 and V is TRBV7-9, with 14 bases matching TRBD2. The germline CDR1 and CDR2 sequences are SEHNR and FQNEAQ (reference sequence). The CDR3 loop spans 16 amino acids. Germline trimming cut 5 bases from V and 3 bases from J; bases unmatched to any gene: 6. CDR3 sequence reads: CASSGMGLAGDYEQYF. The CDR3, as DNA: TGTGCCAGCAGCGGAATGGGACTAGCGGGGGACTACGAGCAGTACTTC. The entire variable domain, with the rest obtained from reference TRBV7-9 and TRBJ2-7, is as follows: DTGVSQNPRHKITKRGQNVTFRCDPISEHNRLYWYRQTLGQGPEFLTYFQNEAQLEKSRLLSDRFSAERPKGSFSTLEIQRTEQGDSAMYLCASSGMGLAGDYEQYFGPGTRLTVT.

This clone has more than one count but fewer than ten. J is TRBJ1-2 and V is TRBV28; D is unclear. Trimming removed 3 bases from V and 5 bases from J, with 7 bases in between. The CDR3 has 12 amino acids. The germline gives CDR1 MDHEN, CDR2 SYDVKM. As DNA, the CDR3 is TGTGCCAGCAGTTTGGAGGTGTATGGCTACACCTTC. As protein: CASSLEVYGYTF.

This clone has only one observation. The J gene is TRBJ2-7, the V gene TRBV28; D might be TRBD2 (7 bases). Per the germline V gene, CDR1 is MDHEN and CDR2 is SYDVKM. V lost 5 bases to trimming and J lost 0 bases, with 17 bases between them. The CDR3 contains 16 residues. CDR3 sequence (DNA): TGTGCCAGCAGTCCCGCGGGGGCGCAAAGCTCCTACGAGCAGTACTTC. Protein product: CASSPAGAQSSYEQYF.

The chain links TRBV29-1 to TRBJ2-7, with a possible D match to TRBD2 (7 bases). This CDR3 is built from 12 residues. Germline V lookup: CDR1 SQVTM, CDR2 ANQGSEA. The CDR3 spells CRGGPGAGEQYF. DNA of the CDR3: TGCCGCGGGGGACCGGGGGCGGGGGAGCAGTACTTC.

The V and J genes are TRBV6-6 and TRBJ1-1, with TRBD1 identical over 7 bases. With 5 bases clipped from V and 1 base from J, the junction kept 4 bases outside the gene matches. CDR3 length: 14 amino acids. From germline, CDR1 is MNHNY and CDR2 SVGAGI (reference sequence). This CDR3 reads CASSPGQRNTEAFF. The DNA for the CDR3 is TGTGCCAGCAGTCCGGGACAGAGGAACACTGAAGCTTTCTTT.

This clone was seen a single time. Here the CDR3 DNA reads TGCGCCAGCAGCCATGATGAAACAGGCCAGTCAGGACTTCGATACAATGAGCAGTTCTTC. Residues: CASSHDETGQSGLRYNEQFF. The rearrangement links TRBV4-1 to TRBJ2-1; D is possibly TRBD1 or TRBD2 (5 bases each). The CDR3 covers 20 residues. The V gene's germline CDR1 is MGHRA and CDR2 YSYEKL. V gave up 3 bases and J gave up 4 bases, with 28 bases separating them.

The chain links TRBV27 to TRBJ2-5, with 8 bases identical to TRBD2. The length of the CDR3 is 17 residues. Germline V gene sequence: CDR1 MNHEY, CDR2 SMNVEV (reference sequence). With V trimmed by 6 bases and J by 5 bases, 17 bases remained unmatched. CDR3 bases: TGTGCCAGCAGAAGACACAAAGCGGGAGCGGCCGGGGAGACCCAGTACTTC. Its protein is CASRRHKAGAAGETQYF.

The genes are TRBV29-1 and TRBJ1-4; the match to TRBD1 covers 12 bases. V lost 2 bases and J lost 8; bases outside the gene matches: 12. This CDR3 is 17 amino acids long. Germline values: CDR1 SQVTM, CDR2 ANQGSEA. The CDR3 loop reads CSVEFAPGTGGNEKLFF. CDR3 sequence (DNA): TGCAGCGTTGAATTCGCCCCGGGGACAGGGGGCAACGAAAAACTGTTTTTT.

This chain uses TRBV5-8 with TRBJ2-1; TRBD2 matches 8 bases. Germline V gives CDR1 SGHTS, CDR2 YDEGEE. The CDR3 covers 16 residues. The trim removed 4 bases at V and 5 bases at J, leaving 11 bases unmatched. The CDR3 sequence is CASSLHASGYDNEQFF. CDR3 coding DNA: TGTGCCAGCAGCCTACATGCTAGCGGGTACGACAATGAGCAGTTCTTC.

The chain employs TRBV7-3 and TRBJ2-7, with D uncertain. Germline CDR1 is SGHTA and CDR2 is FQGTGA. V was shortened by 2 bases and J by 2 bases, with 16 bases between the two germline ends. The CDR3 is 16 amino acids. The CDR3, as DNA: TGTGCCAGCAGCTTACAGGTCTCCAGCGTACCCTACGAGCAGTACTTC. Its protein product is CASSLQVSSVPYEQYF.

J is TRBJ2-7 and V is TRBV30; 7 positions agree with TRBD1. Germline loops: CDR1 GTSNPN, CDR2 SVGIG (reference sequence). This CDR3 region has 12 residues. V shed 5 bases, J shed 6 bases, and the junction held 7 bases outside the gene matches. The DNA for the CDR3 is TGTGCCTGGGGACAGGTAGTTCGCGAGCAGTACTTC. Translated, it gives CAWGQVVREQYF.

The chain combines TRBV7-6 with TRBJ2-7; TRBD2 is a possible D gene (5 bases). This CDR3 is built from 14 residues. V was shortened by 5 bases and J by 0 bases, with 11 bases between the two germline ends. Germline CDR1 reads SGHVS; CDR2 reads FNYEAQ. The chain's CDR3 is CASSPETSSYEQYF. CDR3 nucleotide sequence: TGTGCCAGCAGCCCGGAAACTAGCTCCTACGAGCAGTACTTC. The variable domain in full, with the rest retrieved from reference TRBV7-6 and TRBJ2-7, is GAGVSQSPRYKVTKRGQDVALRCDPISGHVSLYWYRQALGQGPEFLTYFNYEAQQDKSGLPNDRFSAERPEGSISTLTIQRTEQRDSAMYRCASSPETSSYEQYFGPGTRLTVT.

This clone was seen once. The rearrangement uses TRBV27 and TRBJ1-2; 11 positions match TRBD1. This CDR3 is built from 16 residues. The germline CDR1 and CDR2 sequences are MNHEY and SMNVEV (reference sequence). V lost 4 bases, J lost 5 bases, and 9 bases stayed unmatched. The CDR3 nucleotides are TGTGCCAGCAGTTCCTACGGGACAGGGGGAGAATATGGCTACACCTTC. Encoded protein: CASSSYGTGGEYGYTF.

The sample holds one count of this clone. The gene calls are TRBV19 and TRBJ1-1; D uncertain. The CDR3 runs to 18 residues. The germline V gene has CDR1 LNHDA and CDR2 SQIVND (reference sequence). With 1 base removed from V and 2 bases from J, the gap between germline ends came to 20 bases. CDR3 sequence reads: CASSIVVGRVGINTEAFF. CDR3 DNA: TGTGCCAGTAGTATAGTGGTAGGACGCGTTGGGATTAACACTGAAGCTTTCTTT.

This clone was counted once. The V gene is TRBV9, the J gene TRBJ2-6, with D unresolved. Germline V gene data show CDR1 as SGDLS and CDR2 as YYNGEE. V lost 0 bases and J lost 12, with 13 bases in between. There are 14 residues in the CDR3. CDR3 region: CASSVDHGGGVLTF. The CDR3 DNA reads as TGTGCCAGCAGCGTAGATCACGGCGGCGGCGTCCTGACTTTC.

The rearrangement uses TRBV25-1 and TRBJ1-1, with D possibly being TRBD1 (5 bases). CDR1 is MGHDK and CDR2 is SYGVNS in the germline V gene. This CDR3 is built from 13 residues. V was pared by 3 bases and J by 2 bases, with 7 bases between. The CDR3 DNA follows: TGTGCCAGCAGTGAGACAGACAACACTGAAGCTTTCTTT. It codes for CASSETDNTEAFF.

The rearrangement links TRBV28 to TRBJ2-7; 11 bases line up with TRBD2. CDR3 size: 14 residues. Trimming cost V 7 bases and J 3 bases; bases outside gene matches: 5. CDR1 is MDHEN, CDR2 SYDVKM, per germline. CDR3 amino acids: CASTLAGGHYEQYF. The CDR3 DNA follows: TGTGCCAGCACCCTAGCGGGAGGACACTACGAGCAGTACTTC.